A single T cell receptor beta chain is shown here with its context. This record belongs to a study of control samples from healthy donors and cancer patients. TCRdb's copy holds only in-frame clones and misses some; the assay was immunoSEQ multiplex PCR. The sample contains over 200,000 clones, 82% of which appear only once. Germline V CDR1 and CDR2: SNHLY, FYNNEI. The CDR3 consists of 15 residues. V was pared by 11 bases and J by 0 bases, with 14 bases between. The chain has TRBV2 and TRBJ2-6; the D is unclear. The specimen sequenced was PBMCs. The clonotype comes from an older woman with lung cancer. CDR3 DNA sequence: TGTGCCGGAAGAGGTCTACTCTCTGGGGCCAACGTCCTGACTTTC. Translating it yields CAGRGLLSGANVLTF.